Listed below are T cell receptor beta chains from one sample, sequenced in a study of shared clonotypes between healthy human individuals. Repertoires were generated with immunoSEQ multiplex PCR, while TCRdb's copy carries only in-frame clones and drops some. Seen here are about 1.1 million clones, roughly 74% observed once, and the top ten hold 0.4% to 0.55%. Input material: memory CD4+ T cells from PBMCs. These receptors all come from a man aged 18 to 35 in good health. Some clones in this sample may be carry-over from other donors' samples. CDR3s include the opening cysteine and the closing phenylalanine or tryptophan. The order of the fields is clone size, J gene, D gene, V gene, CDR3 protein, CDR3 DNA. D genes are given only for firm matches. A row's size may be missing; if present it is once, few, many or a size class.

.,TRBJ2-1,.,TRBV4-1,CATSRDPTYNEQFF,TGCGCCACCTCGCGGGATCCTACTTACAATGAGCAGTTCTTC
.,TRBJ1-2,.,TRBV30,CAWSSPGAIAQGSGGYTF,TGTGCCTGGAGTTCTCCCGGGGCCATTGCTCAGGGGTCTGGTGGCTACACCTTC
.,TRBJ2-3,TRBD2,TRBV28,CASIVAGGSPDTQYF,TGTGCCAGCATTGTGGCGGGAGGGTCACCAGATACGCAGTATTTT
.,TRBJ2-3,.,TRBV7-3,CASSQGPSTDTQYF,TGTGCCAGCAGCCAAGGTCCTAGCACAGATACGCAGTATTTT
.,TRBJ2-4,.,TRBV5-1,CASSLAGERAKNIQYF,TGCGCCAGCAGCTTGGCCGGGGAGCGGGCCAAAAACATTCAGTACTTC
.,TRBJ2-7,.,TRBV7-2,CASSLAAVLIGNEQYF,TGTGCCAGCAGCTTAGCGGCGGTCTTAATTGGCAACGAGCAGTACTTC
.,TRBJ2-7,.,TRBV23-1,CASYTQGHPYEQYF,TGCGCCAGCTACACCCAGGGGCATCCATACGAGCAGTACTTC
once,TRBJ2-1,.,TRBV25-1,CASSEHGGGSYNEQFF,TGTGCCAGCAGTGAACATGGAGGGGGCTCTTACAATGAGCAGTTCTTC
few,TRBJ1-3,.,TRBV7-9,CASSLLLNTIYF,TGTGCCAGCAGCTTACTGTTAAACACCATATATTTT
.,TRBJ2-4,.,TRBV2,CASSERAGSFSIQYF,TGTGCCAGCAGTGAAAGGGCAGGTAGCTTCAGCATTCAGTACTTC
.,TRBJ2-5,.,TRBV19,CASSRRRGTQETQYF,TGTGCCAGTAGCCGTCGGAGGGGCACGCAAGAGACCCAGTACTTC
.,TRBJ2-3,.,TRBV5-6,CASSRLGAVLTDTQYF,TGTGCCAGCAGCCGATTGGGAGCCGTACTCACAGATACGCAGTATTTT
.,TRBJ1-1,.,TRBV5-4,CASSLGGYMNTEAFF,TGTGCCAGCAGCTTAGGGGGGTACATGAACACTGAAGCTTTCTTT
once,TRBJ2-3,TRBD2,TRBV5-1,CASIGLAGSDTQYF,TGCGCCAGCATAGGGCTAGCGGGATCAGATACGCAGTATTTT
.,TRBJ1-2,TRBD1,TRBV28,CASSPGQPRGYTF,TGTGCCAGCAGCCCGGGACAGCCTCGTGGCTACACCTTC
.,TRBJ2-1,.,TRBV7-8,CASSLRPGASNNEQFF,TGTGCCAGCAGCTTAAGACCGGGAGCGTCGAACAATGAGCAGTTCTTC
.,TRBJ2-6,.,TRBV9,CASSVARGGANVLTF,TGTGCCAGCAGCGTAGCTAGGGGTGGGGCCAACGTCCTGACTTTC
.,TRBJ2-5,.,TRBV6-1,CASTLLAEETQYF,TGTGCCAGCACTCTGCTGGCAGAGGAGACCCAGTACTTC
.,TRBJ1-1,.,TRBV9,CASSVLPTNTEAFF,TGTGCCAGCAGCGTTCTTCCGACGAACACTGAAGCTTTCTTT
.,TRBJ2-2,.,TRBV6-1,CASSVRGNTGELFF,TGTGCCAGCAGTGTCAGGGGGAACACCGGGGAGCTGTTTTTT
.,TRBJ2-2,.,TRBV30,CAWSVPGVSSYTGELFF,TGTGCCTGGAGTGTACCTGGGGTTTCGTCCTACACCGGGGAGCTGTTTTTT
.,TRBJ1-1,.,TRBV15,CATSREVRGRAEAFF,TGTGCCACCAGCAGAGAGGTGCGGGGTAGGGCTGAAGCTTTCTTT
.,TRBJ2-7,TRBD1,TRBV7-2,CASSLTPGGSYEQYF,TGTGCCAGCAGCTTAACCCCAGGGGGTTCCTACGAGCAGTACTTC
.,TRBJ2-3,.,TRBV20-1,CSGDTQYF,TGCAGTGGGGATACGCAGTATTTT
once,TRBJ2-1,.,TRBV27,CASSFNKLAGADNEQFF,TGTGCCAGCAGTTTTAACAAGTTGGCAGGGGCTGACAATGAGCAGTTCTTC
.,TRBJ2-1,.,TRBV28,CASSLNYEQFF,TGTGCCAGCAGTTTAAATTATGAGCAGTTCTTC
few,TRBJ1-2,TRBD1,TRBV28,CATGGQPARGGYTF,TGTGCCACCGGGGGACAGCCGGCCCGGGGCGGCTACACCTTC
.,TRBJ1-5,.,TRBV6-1,CASSAKGYSNQPQHF,TGTGCCAGCAGTGCTAAAGGGTATAGCAATCAGCCCCAGCATTTT
.,TRBJ2-3,TRBD2,TRBV5-1,CASSSGGSTDTQYF,TGCGCCAGCAGCTCGGGGGGAAGCACAGATACGCAGTATTTT
.,TRBJ2-5,.,TRBV7-9,CASSRQESGGTQYF,TGTGCCAGCAGCCGACAGGAGTCTGGCGGGACCCAGTACTTC
.,TRBJ2-5,.,TRBV5-1,CASSLQGGQETQYF,TGCGCCAGCAGCTTGCAGGGGGGGCAAGAGACCCAGTACTTC
.,TRBJ1-2,.,TRBV6-4,CASRVTGKRAYGYTF,TGTGCCAGCAGGGTTACAGGGAAGAGGGCTTATGGCTACACCTTC
.,TRBJ1-5,.,TRBV27,CASSLRRGGNQPQHF,TGTGCCAGCAGTTTAAGGAGGGGCGGTAATCAGCCCCAGCATTTT
.,TRBJ2-3,TRBD1,TRBV9,CASSPRGGQGTDTQYF,TGTGCCAGCAGCCCGCGCGGGGGACAGGGAACAGATACGCAGTATTTT
.,TRBJ2-1,TRBD2,TRBV11-2,CASSTYAGTSGYNEQFF,TGTGCCAGCAGCACGTACGCCGGGACTAGCGGCTACAATGAGCAGTTCTTC
.,TRBJ2-5,.,TRBV28,CASSLFSGPGRETQYF,TGTGCCAGCAGTTTATTTTCGGGACCGGGGCGGGAGACCCAGTACTTC
.,TRBJ2-5,.,TRBV4-1,CASSPEERRETQYF,TGCGCCAGCAGCCCCGAGGAGCGGCGCGAGACCCAGTACTTC
.,TRBJ2-1,.,TRBV4-2,CASSQDLISNEQFF,TGTGCCAGCAGCCAAGATCTTATTTCCAATGAGCAGTTCTTC
.,TRBJ2-7,.,TRBV30,CAWSVGGSSYEQYF,TGTGCCTGGAGTGTGGGGGGTTCCTCCTACGAGCAGTACTTC
few,TRBJ1-1,.,TRBV11-2,CASTIGQGTEAFF,TGTGCCAGCACTATAGGGCAGGGTACTGAAGCTTTCTTT
.,TRBJ2-5,TRBD1,TRBV19,CASSTQGAQETQYF,TGTGCCAGTAGTACCCAGGGGGCCCAAGAGACCCAGTACTTC
once,TRBJ2-1,.,TRBV7-9,CASSLLYSTNEQFF,TGTGCCAGCAGCTTACTCTACAGCACCAATGAGCAGTTCTTC
.,TRBJ2-3,.,TRBV29-1,CSVSDTQYF,TGCAGCGTATCAGATACGCAGTATTTT
.,TRBJ1-5,.,TRBV30,CAWSLNLQPQHF,TGTGCCTGGAGTTTGAACTTACAGCCCCAGCATTTT
few,TRBJ2-7,TRBD2,TRBV28,CASSSLGRSYEQYF,TGTGCCAGCAGTTCCCTCGGGAGGTCCTACGAGCAGTACTTC
.,TRBJ2-7,.,TRBV30,CAWSRVGEQYF,TGTGCCTGGAGCAGGGTAGGCGAGCAGTACTTC
.,TRBJ2-1,TRBD2,TRBV7-9,CASSPDSGRGPYNEQFF,TGTGCCAGCAGCCCCGATAGCGGGAGGGGGCCCTACAATGAGCAGTTCTTC
.,TRBJ2-7,TRBD2,TRBV4-2,CASSQDAGGRGGEQYF,TGTGCCAGCAGCCAAGATGCAGGCGGGAGAGGTGGTGAGCAGTACTTC